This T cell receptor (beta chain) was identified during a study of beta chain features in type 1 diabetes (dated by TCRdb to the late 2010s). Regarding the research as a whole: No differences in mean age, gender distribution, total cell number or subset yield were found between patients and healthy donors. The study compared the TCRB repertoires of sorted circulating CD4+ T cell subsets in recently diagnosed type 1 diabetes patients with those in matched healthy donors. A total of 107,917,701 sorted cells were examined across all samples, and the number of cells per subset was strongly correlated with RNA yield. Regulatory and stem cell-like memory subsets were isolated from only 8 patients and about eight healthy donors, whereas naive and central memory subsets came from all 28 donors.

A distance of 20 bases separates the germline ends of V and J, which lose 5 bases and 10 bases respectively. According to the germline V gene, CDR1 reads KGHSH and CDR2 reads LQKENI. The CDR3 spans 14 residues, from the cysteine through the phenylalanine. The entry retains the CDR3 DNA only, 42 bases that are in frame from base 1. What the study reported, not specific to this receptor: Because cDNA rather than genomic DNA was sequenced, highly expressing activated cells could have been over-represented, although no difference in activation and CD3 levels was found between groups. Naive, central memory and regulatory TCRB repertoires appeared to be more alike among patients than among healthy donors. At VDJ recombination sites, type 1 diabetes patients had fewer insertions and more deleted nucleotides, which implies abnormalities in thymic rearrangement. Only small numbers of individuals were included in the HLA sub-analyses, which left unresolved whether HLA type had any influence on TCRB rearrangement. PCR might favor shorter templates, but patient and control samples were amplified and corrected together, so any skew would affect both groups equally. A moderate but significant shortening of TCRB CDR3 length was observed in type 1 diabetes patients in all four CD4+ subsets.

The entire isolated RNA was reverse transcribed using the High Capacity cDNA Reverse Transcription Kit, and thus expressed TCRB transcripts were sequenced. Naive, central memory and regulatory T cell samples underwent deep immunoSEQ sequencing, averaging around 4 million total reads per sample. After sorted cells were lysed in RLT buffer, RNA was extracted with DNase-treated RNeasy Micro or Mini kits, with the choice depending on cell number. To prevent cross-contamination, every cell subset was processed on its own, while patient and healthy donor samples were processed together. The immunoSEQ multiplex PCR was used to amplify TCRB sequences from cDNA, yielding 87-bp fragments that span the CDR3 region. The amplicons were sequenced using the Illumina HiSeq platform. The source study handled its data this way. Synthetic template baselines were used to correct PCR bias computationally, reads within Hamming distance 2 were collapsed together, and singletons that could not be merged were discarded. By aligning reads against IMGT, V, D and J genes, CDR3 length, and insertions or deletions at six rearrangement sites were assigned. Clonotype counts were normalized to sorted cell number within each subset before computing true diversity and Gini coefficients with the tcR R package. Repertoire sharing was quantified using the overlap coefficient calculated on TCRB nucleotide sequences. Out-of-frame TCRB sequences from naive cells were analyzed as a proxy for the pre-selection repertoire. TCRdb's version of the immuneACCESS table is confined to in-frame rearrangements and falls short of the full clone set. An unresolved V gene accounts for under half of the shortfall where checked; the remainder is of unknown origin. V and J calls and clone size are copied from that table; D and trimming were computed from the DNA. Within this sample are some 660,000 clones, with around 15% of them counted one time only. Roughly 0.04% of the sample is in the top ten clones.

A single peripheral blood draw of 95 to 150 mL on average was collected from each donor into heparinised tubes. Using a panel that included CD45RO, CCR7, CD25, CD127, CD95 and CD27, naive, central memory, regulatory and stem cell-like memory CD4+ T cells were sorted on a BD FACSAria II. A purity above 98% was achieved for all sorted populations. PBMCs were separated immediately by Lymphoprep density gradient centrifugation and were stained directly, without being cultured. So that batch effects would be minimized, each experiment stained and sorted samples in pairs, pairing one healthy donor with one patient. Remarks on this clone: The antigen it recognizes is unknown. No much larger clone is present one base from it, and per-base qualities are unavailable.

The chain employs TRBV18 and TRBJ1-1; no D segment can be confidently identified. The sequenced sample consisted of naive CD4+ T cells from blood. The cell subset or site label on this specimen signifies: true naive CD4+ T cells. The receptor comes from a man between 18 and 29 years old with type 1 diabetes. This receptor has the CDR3 CASSSNAETRGAFF. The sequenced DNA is TGTGCCAGCTCATCTAACGCCGAGACCCGCGGAGCTTTCTTT.